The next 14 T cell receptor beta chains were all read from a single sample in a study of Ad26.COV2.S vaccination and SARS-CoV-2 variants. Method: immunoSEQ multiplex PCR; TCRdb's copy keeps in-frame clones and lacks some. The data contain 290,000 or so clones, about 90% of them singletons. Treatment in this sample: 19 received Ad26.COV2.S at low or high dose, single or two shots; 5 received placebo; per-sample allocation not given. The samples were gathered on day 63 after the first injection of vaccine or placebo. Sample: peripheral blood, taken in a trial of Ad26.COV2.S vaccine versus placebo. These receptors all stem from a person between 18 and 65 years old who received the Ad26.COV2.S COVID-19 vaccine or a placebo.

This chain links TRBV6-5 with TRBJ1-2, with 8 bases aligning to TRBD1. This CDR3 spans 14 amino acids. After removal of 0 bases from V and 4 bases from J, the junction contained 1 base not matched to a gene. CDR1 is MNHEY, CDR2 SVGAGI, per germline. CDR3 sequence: CASSYSTGAYGYTF. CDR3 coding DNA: TGTGCCAGCAGTTACTCGACAGGGGCCTATGGCTACACCTTC.

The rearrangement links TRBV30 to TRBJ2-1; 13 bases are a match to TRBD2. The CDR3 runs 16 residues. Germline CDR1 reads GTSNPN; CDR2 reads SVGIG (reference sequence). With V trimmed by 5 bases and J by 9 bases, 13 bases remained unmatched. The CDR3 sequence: CAWLAMGLAGSSEQFF. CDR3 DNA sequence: TGTGCCTGGTTAGCCATGGGACTAGCGGGATCGAGTGAGCAGTTCTTC.

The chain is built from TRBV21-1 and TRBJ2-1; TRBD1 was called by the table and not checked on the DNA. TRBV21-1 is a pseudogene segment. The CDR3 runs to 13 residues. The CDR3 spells CASSLAPQDEQFF. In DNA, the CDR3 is TGTGCCAGCAGCCTGGCCCCCCAGGATGAGCAGTTCTTC.

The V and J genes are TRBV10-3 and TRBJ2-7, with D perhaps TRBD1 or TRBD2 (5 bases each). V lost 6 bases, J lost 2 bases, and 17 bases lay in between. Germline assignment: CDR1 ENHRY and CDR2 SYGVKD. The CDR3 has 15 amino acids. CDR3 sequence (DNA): TGTGCCATCAGGGATGATCGTTGGGGGACCTACGAGCAGTACTTC. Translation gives CAIRDDRWGTYEQYF.

The CDR3 region has the DNA TGTGCCAGCAGCCCGGGAGGGAGGAACGAGCAGTACTTC. Translating gives CASSPGGRNEQYF. V usage is TRBV11-2 and J usage is TRBJ2-7; TRBD2 agrees at 8 bases. Germline assignment: CDR1 SGHAT and CDR2 FQNNGV. V trimming: 5 bases; J trimming: 5 bases; junction bases outside the gene matches: 5. The CDR3 length is 13 residues.

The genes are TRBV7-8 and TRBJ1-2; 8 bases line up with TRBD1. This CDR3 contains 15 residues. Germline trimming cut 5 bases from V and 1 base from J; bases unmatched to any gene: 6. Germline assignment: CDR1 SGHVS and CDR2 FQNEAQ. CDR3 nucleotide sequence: TGTGCCAGCAGCGAGGGGACAGGCTTTAACTATGGCTACACCTTC. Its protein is CASSEGTGFNYGYTF.

In DNA, the CDR3 is TGTGCCAGCAGCTTGTTTGGTCAGGGGGCCGACTATGGCTACACCTTC. This encodes CASSLFGQGADYGYTF. This rearrangement joins TRBV5-6 to TRBJ1-2; 8 nucleotides line up with TRBD1. The ends lost 1 base at V and 3 bases at J; junction bases unmatched: 8. The length of the CDR3 is 16 residues. Per germline, CDR1 SGHDT and CDR2 YYEEEE. The full variable domain, completed using reference TRBV5-6 and TRBJ1-2, is DAGVTQSPTHLIKTRGQQVTLRCSPKSGHDTVSWYQQALGQGPQFIFQYYEEEERQRGNFPDRFSGHQFPNYSSELNVNALLLGDSALYLCASSLFGQGADYGYTFGSGTRLTVV.

The CDR3 DNA follows: TGCGCCAGCAGCTTGGGTTCGGCCTACGAGCAGTACTTC. Residues: CASSLGSAYEQYF. The chain is built from TRBV5-1 and TRBJ2-7; D is unclear. Between the trimmed V and J ends, which lost 0 bases and 2 bases, there was a span of 6 bases. The length of the CDR3 is 13 residues. Per the germline V gene, CDR1 is SGHRS and CDR2 is YFSETQ.

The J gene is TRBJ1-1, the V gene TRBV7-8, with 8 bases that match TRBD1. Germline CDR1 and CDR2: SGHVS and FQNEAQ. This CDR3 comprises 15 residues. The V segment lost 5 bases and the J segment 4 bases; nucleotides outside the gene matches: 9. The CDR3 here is CASSQTPDRVTEAFF. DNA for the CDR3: TGTGCCAGCAGCCAAACTCCGGACAGGGTCACTGAAGCTTTCTTT.

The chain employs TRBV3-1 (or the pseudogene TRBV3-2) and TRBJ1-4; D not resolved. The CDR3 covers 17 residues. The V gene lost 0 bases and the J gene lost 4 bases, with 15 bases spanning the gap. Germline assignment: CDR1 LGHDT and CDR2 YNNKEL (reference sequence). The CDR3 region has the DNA TGTGCCAGCAGCCAAGATCTTGGATCCAAGGGTAATGAAAAACTGTTTTTT. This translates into CASSQDLGSKGNEKLFF.

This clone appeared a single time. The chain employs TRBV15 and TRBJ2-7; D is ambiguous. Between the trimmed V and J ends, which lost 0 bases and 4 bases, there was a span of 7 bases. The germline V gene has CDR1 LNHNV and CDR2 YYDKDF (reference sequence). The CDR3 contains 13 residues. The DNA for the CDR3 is TGTGCCACCAGCAGAGATCTCTGGTACGAGCAGTACTTC. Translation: CATSRDLWYEQYF.

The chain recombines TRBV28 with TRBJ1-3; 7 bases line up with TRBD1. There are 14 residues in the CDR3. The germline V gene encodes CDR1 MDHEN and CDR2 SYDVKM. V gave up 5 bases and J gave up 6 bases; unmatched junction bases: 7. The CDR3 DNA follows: TGTGCCAGCAGTCCCGGGACAGACCAAAACACCATATATTTT. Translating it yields CASSPGTDQNTIYF.

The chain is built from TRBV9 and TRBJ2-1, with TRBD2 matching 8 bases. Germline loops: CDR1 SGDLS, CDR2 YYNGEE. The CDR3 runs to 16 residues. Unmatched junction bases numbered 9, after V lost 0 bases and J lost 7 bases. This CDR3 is CASSVAMVAGQNEQFF. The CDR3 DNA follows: TGTGCCAGCAGCGTAGCGATGGTAGCGGGGCAAAATGAGCAGTTCTTC.

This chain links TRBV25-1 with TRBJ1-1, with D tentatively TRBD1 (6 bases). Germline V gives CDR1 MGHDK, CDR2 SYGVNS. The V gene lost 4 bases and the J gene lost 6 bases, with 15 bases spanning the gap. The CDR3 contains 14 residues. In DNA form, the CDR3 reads TGTGCCAGCAGTGGAAACGACAGGTTCGCTGAAGCTTTCTTT. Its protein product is CASSGNDRFAEAFF.